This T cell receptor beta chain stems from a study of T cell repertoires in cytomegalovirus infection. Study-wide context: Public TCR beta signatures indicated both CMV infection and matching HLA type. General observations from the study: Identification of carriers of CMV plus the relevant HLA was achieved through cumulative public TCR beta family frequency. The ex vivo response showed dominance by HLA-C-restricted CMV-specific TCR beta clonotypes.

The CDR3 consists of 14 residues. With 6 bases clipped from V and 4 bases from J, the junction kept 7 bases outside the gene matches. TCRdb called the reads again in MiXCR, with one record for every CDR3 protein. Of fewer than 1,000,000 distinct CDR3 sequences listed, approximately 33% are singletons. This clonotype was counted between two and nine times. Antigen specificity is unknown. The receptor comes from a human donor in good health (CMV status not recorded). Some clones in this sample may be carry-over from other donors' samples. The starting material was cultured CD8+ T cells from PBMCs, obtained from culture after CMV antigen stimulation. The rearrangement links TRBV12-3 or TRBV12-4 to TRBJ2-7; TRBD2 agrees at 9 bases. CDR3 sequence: CASSWGLAVYEQYF. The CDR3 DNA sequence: TGTGCCAGCAGCTGGGGACTAGCAGTTTACGAGCAGTACTTC.